This T cell receptor beta chain was captured by sequencing in a study of blood T cells in healthy people across ages. There are many counts of this clonotype. Antigen unknown. For the second PCR, which ran for about 7 to 11 cycles, a sample-barcoded 5' primer and a J-beta primer mix were used. TCRdb fed the 5' RACE reads into MiXCR, producing one record per CDR3 protein. Here the sample spans about 540,000 distinct CDR3 sequences, about 24% being singletons. Whole-study results and caveats: Per million T cells, the diversity of TCR beta decreased roughly linearly as age advanced.

The germline CDR1 and CDR2 sequences are SQVTM and ANQGSEA. The V and J ends lost 2 bases and 4 bases respectively, with 14 bases between them. The CDR3 length is 14 residues. Separately, the same data were catalogued under a study of T cells of mothers and their children. This second study notes: Sequencing got over 9.5 million TCR beta CDR3 reads from each mother and several million from each child.

The receptor comes from a boy aged 5-17 years in good health. The chain joins TRBV29-1 to TRBJ1-2; possible D gene TRBD1, 6 bases. The sequencing input was blood. This CDR3 is CSVETRGGAYGYTF. CDR3 nucleotide sequence: TGCAGCGTTGAAACCCGAGGGGGTGCCTATGGCTACACCTTC.